Listed below are T cell receptor beta chains from one sample, sequenced in a study of blood T cell repertoires in COVID-19. The repertoire was sequenced with immunoSEQ multiplex PCR; TCRdb's copy has only in-frame clones and lacks some. Counted here are around 260,000 clones, 80% to 95% occurring once; the ten biggest clones make up approximately 1.2%. The sequenced sample consisted of PBMCs or T cells enriched from blood (not recorded which). The receptor set was obtained from a woman in her twenties or thirties who had recovered from COVID-19. The CDR3 runs from the conserved cysteine through the conserved F or W. The order of the fields is D gene, clone size, V gene, J gene, CDR3 DNA, CDR3 protein. A D gene is named only where the DNA matches it firmly. Expanded clones are given a class, and other clones once, few, many or no size at all.

D: .; size: .; V: TRBV4-1; J: TRBJ1-1; DNA: TGCGCCAGCAGCCAAGAAGGGGTAGGGACTGAAGCTTTCTTT; CDR3: CASSQEGVGTEAFF
D: TRBD2; size: .; V: TRBV7-8; J: TRBJ2-2; DNA: TGTGCCAGCAGCCCCTTAGGGACTAGCTGGACCGGGGAGCTGTTTTTT; CDR3: CASSPLGTSWTGELFF
D: .; size: .; V: TRBV27; J: TRBJ2-3; DNA: TGTGCCAGTGGAGAGACGGGTCCTACCGGAGATACGCAGTATTTT; CDR3: CASGETGPTGDTQYF
D: .; size: .; V: TRBV24-1; J: TRBJ2-1; DNA: TGTGCCACCAGTGACCCCCGTATAGACAGGAGCTCCTACAATGAGCAGTTCTTC; CDR3: CATSDPRIDRSSYNEQFF
D: TRBD1; size: .; V: TRBV7-7; J: TRBJ2-5; DNA: TGTGCTAGCAGCCCGGGACAGGGGGCTGGAGAGACCCAGTACTTC; CDR3: CASSPGQGAGETQYF
D: TRBD2; size: .; V: TRBV10-1; J: TRBJ2-7; DNA: TGCGCCAGCAGCCCAGCGGGAAGTCTGGGCTCCTACGAGCAGTACTTC; CDR3: CASSPAGSLGSYEQYF
D: .; size: .; V: TRBV14; J: TRBJ2-7; DNA: TGTGCCAGCAGCCCTTGGCAGGGCTCCTACGAGCAGTACTTC; CDR3: CASSPWQGSYEQYF
D: .; size: .; V: TRBV6-5; J: TRBJ1-1; DNA: TGTGCCAGCAGTTATGAGAAGAACACTGAAGCTTTCTTT; CDR3: CASSYEKNTEAFF
D: .; size: once; V: TRBV18; J: TRBJ2-7; DNA: TGTGCCAGCTCACCACCGAACAGGATCTCCTACGAGCAGTACTTC; CDR3: CASSPPNRISYEQYF
D: TRBD1; size: .; V: TRBV19; J: TRBJ1-5; DNA: TGTGCCAGTAGTACGGTCGGACAGGGGGTGAGTAGGGCGAATCAGCCCCAGCATTTT; CDR3: CASSTVGQGVSRANQPQHF
D: .; size: .; V: TRBV5-4; J: TRBJ2-7; DNA: TGTGCCAGCAGGGGCCCAGGGGATAGCTCCTACGAGCAGTACTTC; CDR3: CASRGPGDSSYEQYF
D: TRBD1; size: .; V: TRBV9; J: TRBJ1-1; DNA: TGTGCCAGCAGTGACCGACAGGGGAGGATAGAGACTGAAGCTTTCTTT; CDR3: CASSDRQGRIETEAFF
D: .; size: .; V: TRBV21-1; J: TRBJ1-5; DNA: TGTGCCAGCAGCGAAGCCGGGACAGGCCTTAGGCGCAATCAGCCCCAGCATTTT; CDR3: CASSEAGTGLRRNQPQHF
D: .; size: .; V: TRBV3-1/TRBV3-2; J: TRBJ2-1; DNA: TGTGCCAGCAGCCAACCTAGTACAAATGAGCAGTTCTTC; CDR3: CASSQPSTNEQFF
D: TRBD1; size: .; V: TRBV30; J: TRBJ1-2; DNA: TGTGCCTGGAGGCCTACCGGGACAGTCTATGGCTACACCTTC; CDR3: CAWRPTGTVYGYTF
D: TRBD1; size: few; V: TRBV29-1; J: TRBJ1-1; DNA: TGCAGCGTCCAGGACAGGGGTGGGAACACTGAAGCTTTCTTT; CDR3: CSVQDRGGNTEAFF
D: .; size: once; V: TRBV19; J: TRBJ2-5; DNA: TGTGCCAGTAGTATAGCCTACCCAAAAGAGACCCAGTACTTC; CDR3: CASSIAYPKETQYF
D: TRBD2; size: .; V: TRBV19; J: TRBJ2-1; DNA: TGTGCCAGTAGTTGGGTAGCGGGAGACAATGAGCAGTTCTTC; CDR3: CASSWVAGDNEQFF
D: .; size: .; V: TRBV23-1; J: TRBJ2-1; DNA: TGCGCCAGCAGTCAATCGTGCAGGGTCTACACCCTATGGGCGGCCTCCTACAATGAGCAGTTCTTC; CDR3: CASSQSCRVYTLWAASYNEQFF
D: .; size: .; V: TRBV6-2/TRBV6-3; J: TRBJ2-4; DNA: TGTGCCAGCAGTTACTCGGGCAGAAACGTTGGAAACATTCAGTACTTC; CDR3: CASSYSGRNVGNIQYF
D: TRBD2; size: .; V: TRBV6-2/TRBV6-3; J: TRBJ2-5; DNA: TGTGCCAGCAGTTACGATAAGAGCGGGGAAGAGACCCAGTACTTC; CDR3: CASSYDKSGEETQYF
D: .; size: .; V: TRBV21-1; J: TRBJ2-1; DNA: TGTGCCAGCAGCAATAGAAACCGGACTAGCGGAGACAATGAGCAGTTCTTC; CDR3: CASSNRNRTSGDNEQFF
D: TRBD2; size: .; V: TRBV5-1; J: TRBJ2-3; DNA: TGCGCCAGCAGCCAGGATGTTAGCGGGAGCACAGATACGCAGTATTTT; CDR3: CASSQDVSGSTDTQYF
D: .; size: once; V: TRBV18; J: TRBJ2-3; DNA: TGTGCCAGCTCACTTGAGTATGCAGATACGCAGTATTTT; CDR3: CASSLEYADTQYF
D: .; size: .; V: TRBV29-1; J: TRBJ1-2; DNA: TGCAGCGTTCCTTTGGAGACTCTCCCCCTTGGCTACACCTTC; CDR3: CSVPLETLPLGYTF
D: .; size: .; V: TRBV10-3; J: TRBJ2-3; DNA: TGTGCCATCTCTAGACTCACAGATACGCAGTATTTT; CDR3: CAISRLTDTQYF
D: .; size: once; V: TRBV12-3/TRBV12-4; J: TRBJ1-2; DNA: TGTGCCAGCAGCCTAAGTTTGACAGATGGCTACACCTTC; CDR3: CASSLSLTDGYTF
D: TRBD1; size: .; V: TRBV5-6; J: TRBJ2-5; DNA: TGTGCCAGCAGCTTCTCTAGGACAGGGGGACAAGAGACCCAGTACTTC; CDR3: CASSFSRTGGQETQYF
D: TRBD2; size: .; V: TRBV28; J: TRBJ2-1; DNA: TGTGCCAGCAGTTCACATACCGGACTAGCGCAAAACAATGAGCAGTTCTTC; CDR3: CASSSHTGLAQNNEQFF
D: TRBD1; size: .; V: TRBV4-1; J: TRBJ1-4; DNA: TGCGCCAGCAGCCAAAGGGCCGGGACAGGGAATGAAAAACTGTTTTTT; CDR3: CASSQRAGTGNEKLFF
D: TRBD2; size: .; V: TRBV28; J: TRBJ2-1; DNA: TGTGCCAGCAGGGCGGCGAGGGCGGGAGTCAATGAGCAGTTCTTC; CDR3: CASRAARAGVNEQFF
D: .; size: .; V: TRBV5-1; J: TRBJ1-1; DNA: TGCGCCAGCAGCGGGGACAATTTTCTTGAAGCTTTCTTT; CDR3: CASSGDNFLEAFF
D: .; size: .; V: TRBV6-2/TRBV6-3; J: TRBJ2-3; DNA: TGTGCCAGCAGTTACTGGGGGGTTTCTAGCACAGATACGCAGTATTTT; CDR3: CASSYWGVSSTDTQYF
D: .; size: .; V: TRBV19; J: TRBJ2-3; DNA: TGTGCCAGTAGTATGGGACTTGCCTTGGATACGCAGTATTTT; CDR3: CASSMGLALDTQYF
D: .; size: .; V: TRBV5-1; J: TRBJ1-5; DNA: TGCGCCAGCAGCTTGGACGCCGGGCAGCCCCAGCATTTT; CDR3: CASSLDAGQPQHF
D: .; size: .; V: TRBV6-6; J: TRBJ2-3; DNA: TGTGCCAGCAGTAGCGGCTTGAACACAGATACGCAGTATTTT; CDR3: CASSSGLNTDTQYF
D: .; size: .; V: TRBV29-1; J: TRBJ2-5; DNA: TGCAGCGGCACAGGGCTGAAGACCCAGTACTTC; CDR3: CSGTGLKTQYF
D: .; size: .; V: TRBV7-9; J: TRBJ1-4; DNA: TGTGCCAGCAGCTTAGTAGAGGGCCCTAATGAAAAACTGTTTTTT; CDR3: CASSLVEGPNEKLFF
D: TRBD2; size: .; V: TRBV25-1; J: TRBJ2-7; DNA: TGTGCCAGCAGTGCCCCTAGCGGGGCCTACGAGCAGTACTTC; CDR3: CASSAPSGAYEQYF
D: TRBD1; size: .; V: TRBV6-5; J: TRBJ2-7; DNA: TGTGCCAGCAGTTACCCGGGACAGGGGACCTACGAGCAGTACTTC; CDR3: CASSYPGQGTYEQYF
D: TRBD1; size: .; V: TRBV5-1; J: TRBJ1-2; DNA: TGCGCCAGCAGCTTTTCCGGGACAGGGGACGGCTACACCTTC; CDR3: CASSFSGTGDGYTF
D: TRBD1; size: once; V: TRBV6-8; J: TRBJ1-2; DNA: TGTGCCAGCAGTTACGGGACAGAACTCTATGGCTACACCTTC; CDR3: CASSYGTELYGYTF
D: .; size: .; V: TRBV7-2; J: TRBJ2-1; DNA: TGTGCCAGCAGCTTAACTAGGAGCGATGAGCAGTTCTTC; CDR3: CASSLTRSDEQFF
D: .; size: once; V: TRBV29-1; J: TRBJ1-6; DNA: TGCAGCGTTGGGACAGAGAATTCACCCCTCCACTTT; CDR3: CSVGTENSPLHF
D: .; size: .; V: TRBV7-3; J: TRBJ1-6; DNA: TGTGCCAGCAGCTTAGAGTCAGGGCGTAATTCACCCCTCCACTTT; CDR3: CASSLESGRNSPLHF
D: .; size: .; V: TRBV2; J: TRBJ1-5; DNA: TGTGCCTCCGCCCAGCGGGGACCTAGCAATCAGCCCCAGCATTTT; CDR3: CASAQRGPSNQPQHF
D: TRBD1; size: .; V: TRBV4-2; J: TRBJ1-2; DNA: TGTGCCAGCAGCCAAGTGGGGGGACAGGGGAGGGATGGCTACACCTTC; CDR3: CASSQVGGQGRDGYTF
D: TRBD2; size: .; V: TRBV28; J: TRBJ2-2; DNA: TGTGCCAGCAGCCAAACTAGCGGGAAGCCCGCCGGGGAGCTGTTTTTT; CDR3: CASSQTSGKPAGELFF
D: TRBD2; size: .; V: TRBV27; J: TRBJ2-7; DNA: TGTGCCAGCAGTTTCCGGGAGGGGAACTACGAGCAGTACTTC; CDR3: CASSFREGNYEQYF
D: .; size: few; V: TRBV14; J: TRBJ2-7; DNA: TGTGCCAGCAGCGTATTTCAGGGAAACGACGAGCAGTACTTC; CDR3: CASSVFQGNDEQYF
D: .; size: .; V: TRBV24-1; J: TRBJ2-1; DNA: TGTGCCACCAGGGGGGGAGACCGGTTTAACAATGAGCAGTTCTTC; CDR3: CATRGGDRFNNEQFF
D: .; size: .; V: TRBV28; J: TRBJ2-2; DNA: TGTGCCAGCAGAACAGGGTTGTCCGGGGAGCTGTTTTTT; CDR3: CASRTGLSGELFF
D: .; size: .; V: TRBV19; J: TRBJ1-1; DNA: TGTGCCAGTAGGGCCACAGGTTCGAACACTGAAGCTTTCTTT; CDR3: CASRATGSNTEAFF
D: .; size: .; V: TRBV9; J: TRBJ2-2; DNA: TGTGCCAGCAGCGTAGGCGTAGCGAACACCGGGGAGCTGTTTTTT; CDR3: CASSVGVANTGELFF